These T cell receptor beta chains were read from a single sample in a study of T-cell reconstitution after alpha-beta-depleted transplantation in children. One entry per CDR3 protein results from TCRdb running MiXCR on the PCR reads. The sample has fewer than 550,000 distinct CDR3 sequences, about a tenth seen once; the top ten hold roughly 5%. Sequencing used PBMCs from the stem cell graft donor, obtained from the stem cell graft. These receptors came from a human donor who donated a stem cell graft to a child with acute myeloid leukemia. Each CDR3 is given with its conserved first and last residue. The order of the fields is clone size, J gene, V gene, D gene, CDR3 DNA, CDR3 protein. A D gene is named only where the DNA matches it firmly. Not all rows give a size; the values are once, few, many and, for expanded clones, a class.

size: few; J: TRBJ1-6; V: TRBV30; D: TRBD1; DNA: TGTGCCTGGAGGGCCGGGACAGTTCGCTATAATTCACCCCTCCACTTT; CDR3: CAWRAGTVRYNSPLHF
size: many; J: TRBJ2-3; V: TRBV9; D: -; DNA: TGTGCCAGCAGCTATTCGGGACTTGTTACAGATACGCAGTATTTT; CDR3: CASSYSGLVTDTQYF
size: -; J: TRBJ2-6; V: TRBV15; D: -; DNA: TGTGCCACCAGCACAGGGCAGGATTCTGGGGCCAACGTCCTGACTTTC; CDR3: CATSTGQDSGANVLTF
size: -; J: TRBJ1-5; V: TRBV6-2/TRBV6-3; D: -; DNA: TGTGCCAGCAGTTACATCGCCGATCAGCCCCAGCATTTT; CDR3: CASSYIADQPQHF
size: -; J: TRBJ1-1; V: TRBV9; D: -; DNA: TGTGCCAGCAGCGTAGATCAGAGGAACACTGAAGCTTTCTTT; CDR3: CASSVDQRNTEAFF
size: few; J: TRBJ2-1; V: TRBV11-2; D: TRBD2; DNA: TGTGCCAGCAGCCCCCGACTAGCGGGGGGGTTAAATGAGCAGTTCTTC; CDR3: CASSPRLAGGLNEQFF
size: -; J: TRBJ1-5; V: TRBV12-3/TRBV12-4; D: -; DNA: TGTGCCAGCACCTACTCCCAGGGGTTATCGGTCCCCTTTGTGCATTTT; CDR3: CASTYSQGLSVPFVHF
size: few; J: TRBJ2-7; V: TRBV29-1; D: -; DNA: TGCAGCGTTTTCGTCGGGGACGGCAGCTCCTACGAGCAGTACTTC; CDR3: CSVFVGDGSSYEQYF
size: -; J: TRBJ1-2; V: TRBV12-3/TRBV12-4; D: -; DNA: TGTGCCAGCAGGCGACAGGACAACTATGGCTACACCTTC; CDR3: CASRRQDNYGYTF
size: few; J: TRBJ1-5; V: TRBV30; D: -; DNA: TGTGCCTGGAGTTCTGGAGGCAATCAGCCCCAGCATTTT; CDR3: CAWSSGGNQPQHF
size: few; J: TRBJ2-5; V: TRBV20-1; D: TRBD2; DNA: TGCAGTGCGCGGACCGGGGGGGCCCTTGAGACCCAGTACTTC; CDR3: CSARTGGALETQYF